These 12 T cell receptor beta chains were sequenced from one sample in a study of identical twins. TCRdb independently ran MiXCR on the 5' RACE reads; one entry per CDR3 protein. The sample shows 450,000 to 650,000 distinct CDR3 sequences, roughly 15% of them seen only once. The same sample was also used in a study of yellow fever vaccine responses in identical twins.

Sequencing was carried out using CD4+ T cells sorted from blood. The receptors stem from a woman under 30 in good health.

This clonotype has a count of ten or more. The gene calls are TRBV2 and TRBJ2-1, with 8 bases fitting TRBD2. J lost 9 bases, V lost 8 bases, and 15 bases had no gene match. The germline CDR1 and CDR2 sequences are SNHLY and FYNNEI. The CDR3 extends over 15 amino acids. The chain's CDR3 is CASLPIEREKGEQFF. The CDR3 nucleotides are TGTGCCAGCTTACCGATTGAGCGGGAGAAGGGTGAGCAGTTCTTC.

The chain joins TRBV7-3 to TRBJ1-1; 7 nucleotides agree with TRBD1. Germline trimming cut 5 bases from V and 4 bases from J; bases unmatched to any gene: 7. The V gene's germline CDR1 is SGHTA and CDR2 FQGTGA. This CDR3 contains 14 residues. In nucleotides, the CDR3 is TGTGCCAGCAGCGCGACAGGGACGCCCACTGAAGCTTTCTTT. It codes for CASSATGTPTEAFF.

The CDR3 DNA follows: TGTGCCAGCAGCCCTCGACAGGGATGGAACACTGAAGCTTTCTTT. This codes for CASSPRQGWNTEAFF. The rearrangement uses TRBV12-3 or TRBV12-4 and TRBJ1-1, with 7 bases matching TRBD1. The V and J ends lost 6 bases and 1 base, in that order; junction bases with no gene match: 8. The CDR3 is made up of 15 amino acids.

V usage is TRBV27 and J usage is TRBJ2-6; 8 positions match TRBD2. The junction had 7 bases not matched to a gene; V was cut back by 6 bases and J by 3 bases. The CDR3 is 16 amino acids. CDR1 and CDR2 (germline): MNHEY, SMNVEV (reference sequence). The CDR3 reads CASRRAGVFGANVLTF. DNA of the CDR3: TGTGCCAGCAGAAGAGCGGGAGTCTTTGGGGCCAACGTCCTGACTTTC.

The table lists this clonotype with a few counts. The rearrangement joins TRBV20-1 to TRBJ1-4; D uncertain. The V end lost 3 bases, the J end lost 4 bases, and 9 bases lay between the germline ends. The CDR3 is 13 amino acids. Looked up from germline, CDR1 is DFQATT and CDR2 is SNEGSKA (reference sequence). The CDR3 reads CSASLPGNEKLFF. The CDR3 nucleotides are TGCAGTGCTAGTTTACCGGGTAATGAAAAACTGTTTTTT.

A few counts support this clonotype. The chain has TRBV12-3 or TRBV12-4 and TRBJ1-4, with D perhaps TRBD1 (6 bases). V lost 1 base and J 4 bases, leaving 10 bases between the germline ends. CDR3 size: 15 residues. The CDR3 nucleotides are TGTGCCAGCAGTTTAGACGGACAGAGTAATGAAAAACTGTTTTTT. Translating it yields CASSLDGQSNEKLFF.

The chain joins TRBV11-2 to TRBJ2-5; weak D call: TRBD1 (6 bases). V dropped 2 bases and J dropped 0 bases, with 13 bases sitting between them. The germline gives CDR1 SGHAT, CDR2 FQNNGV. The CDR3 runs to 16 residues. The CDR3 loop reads CASSLTPGQYQETQYF. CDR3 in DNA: TGTGCCAGCAGCTTAACGCCAGGACAGTACCAAGAGACCCAGTACTTC.

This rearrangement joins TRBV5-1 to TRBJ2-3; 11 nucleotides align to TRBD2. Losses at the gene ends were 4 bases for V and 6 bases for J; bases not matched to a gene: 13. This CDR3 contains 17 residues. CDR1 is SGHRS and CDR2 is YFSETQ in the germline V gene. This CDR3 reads CASSDLSGGASLDTQYF. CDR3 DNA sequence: TGCGCCAGCAGCGACCTTAGCGGGGGGGCAAGTCTGGATACGCAGTATTTT.

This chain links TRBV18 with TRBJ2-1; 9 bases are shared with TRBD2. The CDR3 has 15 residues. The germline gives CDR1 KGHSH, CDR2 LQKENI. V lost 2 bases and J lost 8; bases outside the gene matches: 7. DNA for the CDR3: TGTGCCAGCTCACCAACCGGGACTAGCATTCATGAGCAGTTCTTC. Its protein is CASSPTGTSIHEQFF.

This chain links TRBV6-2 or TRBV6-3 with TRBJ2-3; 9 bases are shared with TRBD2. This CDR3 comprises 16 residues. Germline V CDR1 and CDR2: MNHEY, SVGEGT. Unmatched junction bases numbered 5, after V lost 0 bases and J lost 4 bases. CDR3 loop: CASSYSLAGLADTQYF. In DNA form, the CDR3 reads TGTGCCAGCAGTTACTCCCTAGCGGGATTGGCAGATACGCAGTATTTT.

The CDR3 DNA reads as TGCGCCAGCAGGTCCTCCCCGAATGAAAAACTGTTTTTT. Protein: CASRSSPNEKLFF. V usage is TRBV10-2 and J usage is TRBJ1-4; D not resolved. The CDR3 is 13 amino acids. Germline assignment: CDR1 WSHSY and CDR2 SAAADI. With 6 bases removed from V and 5 bases from J, the gap between germline ends came to 10 bases.

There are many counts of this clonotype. In DNA, the CDR3 is TGCGCCAGCAGCTTGTCGAGATTCACCGGGGAGCTGTTTTTT. Translated: CASSLSRFTGELFF. This sequence joins TRBV5-1 and TRBJ2-2; D gene unclear. Trimming stripped 1 base from V and 4 bases from J, with 8 bases between. Germline CDR1 and CDR2: SGHRS and YFSETQ. The CDR3 is made up of 14 amino acids. Filled out from reference TRBV5-1 and TRBJ2-2, the complete variable domain reads KAGVTQTPRYLIKTRGQQVTLSCSPISGHRSVSWYQQTPGQGLQFLFEYFSETQRNKGNFPGRFSGRQFSNSRSEMNVSTLELGDSALYLCASSLSRFTGELFFGEGSRLTVL.